This is a list of T cell receptor beta chains from one sample in a study of immune evolution from preneoplasia to lung adenocarcinoma. The method was immunoSEQ multiplex PCR; TCRdb's version includes in-frame clones alone and lacks a portion of them. Found here are 8,500 to 13,000 clones, roughly 85% of them singletons; the top ten hold roughly 1.6%. The sample comprised FFPE minimally invasive lung adenocarcinoma tissue. The receptors originated from a person aged 70 to 85 with lung adenocarcinoma. CDR3s include the opening cysteine and the closing phenylalanine or tryptophan.

cdr3_aa | cdr3_length | v_call
CASSLKGPRWTEAFF | 15 | TRBV27
CASSYSQSSYNEQFF | 15 | TRBV6-5
CASTGRATQYF | 11 | TRBV2
CASSVGGGFQETQYF | 15 | TRBV9
CASSLAAGGSEQFF | 14 | TRBV5-1
CASSIGTGSYNEQFF | 15 | TRBV19
CAWSGTAWGLEQYF | 14 | TRBV30
CASRSGTGVSEQYF | 14 | TRBV2
CAWSQDRGDEQYF | 13 | TRBV30
CASSHGLAAYEQYF | 14 | TRBV7-8
CASSESVTGTGADTQYF | 17 | TRBV25-1
CASSEEGGGYQPQHF | 15 | TRBV2
CSPSRVVNGYNEQFF | 15 | TRBV29-1
CGSSFKNTEAFF | 12 | TRBV11-2
CASSLKAPRDTGFYEQYF | 18 | TRBV4-1
CASSLGQKTDTQYF | 14 | TRBV11-2
CASSSPTGGANEKLFF | 16 | TRBV6-6
CASSLVGLLSSYEQYF | 16 | TRBV11-2
CASSSAGPMGYNEQFF | 16 | TRBV11-2
CASSLGGTGAVEDGYTF | 17 | TRBV7-3
CASSLALWATNYGYTF | 16 | TRBV7-2
CASSLAVLGSTEAFF | 15 | TRBV5-1
CASSEGTRIEQYF | 13 | TRBV2
CASSALQDSPLHF | 13 | TRBV2
CSVSPDRVRAGAFF | 14 | TRBV29-1
CASSSQGSLGEQFF | 14 | TRBV11-2
CASRPGQGVAGGHTGELFF | 19 | TRBV27
CASSPDFYSNQPQHF | 15 | TRBV18
CASSVDLSGGYNEQFF | 16 | TRBV9
CASSLNAAFQETQYF | 15 | TRBV27
CASSEAAGYDSASGNTIYF | 19 | TRBV2
CSVDQARGNYGYTF | 14 | TRBV29-1
CATSRPGQGRHHQPQHF | 17 | TRBV15
CAWTTGGAETQYF | 13 | TRBV30
CASSPGWGASGYTF | 14 | TRBV7-2
CSVGKGGDYGYTF | 13 | TRBV29-1